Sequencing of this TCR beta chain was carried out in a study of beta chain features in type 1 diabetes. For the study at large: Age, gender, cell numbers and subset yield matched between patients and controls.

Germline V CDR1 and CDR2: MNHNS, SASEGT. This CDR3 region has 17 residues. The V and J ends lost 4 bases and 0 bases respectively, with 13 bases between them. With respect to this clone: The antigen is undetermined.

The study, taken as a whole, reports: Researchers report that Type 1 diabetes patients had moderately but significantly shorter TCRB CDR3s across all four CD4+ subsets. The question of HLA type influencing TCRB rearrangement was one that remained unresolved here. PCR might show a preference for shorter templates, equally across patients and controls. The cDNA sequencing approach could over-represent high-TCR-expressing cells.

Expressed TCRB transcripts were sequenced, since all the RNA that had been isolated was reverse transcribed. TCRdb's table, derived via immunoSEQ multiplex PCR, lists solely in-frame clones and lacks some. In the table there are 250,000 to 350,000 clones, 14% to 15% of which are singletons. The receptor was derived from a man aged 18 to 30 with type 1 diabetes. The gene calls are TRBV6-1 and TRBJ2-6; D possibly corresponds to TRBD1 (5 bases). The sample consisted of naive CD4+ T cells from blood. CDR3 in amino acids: CASSAGSPYSGANVLTF. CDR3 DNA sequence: TGTGCCAGCAGTGCAGGGTCTCCCTACTCTGGGGCCAACGTCCTGACTTTC.